This T cell receptor (beta chain) derives from a study of OX40 agonist ivuxolimab in advanced cancers. Study context: Clinicians treated patients with ivuxolimab, an agonistic anti-OX40 (CD134) antibody. The study enrolled dose-escalation patients with hepatocellular carcinoma, melanoma, renal cell or head and neck cancer.

Patients with a history of autoimmune disease or on systemic immunosuppression were excluded. Trimming shortened V by 6 bases and J by 4 bases, and 15 bases separated the two germline ends. The CDR3 has 13 amino acids. From germline, CDR1 is SQVTM and CDR2 ANQGSEA. In this sample, this clone turned up a few times. Repertoires were generated with immunoSEQ multiplex PCR, while TCRdb's copy carries only in-frame clones and drops some. The repertoire holds around 19,000 clones, 74% seen once, with about 26% in the top ten. The sequence came from an adult with an advanced solid tumor such as melanoma, head and neck, liver or kidney cancer. The sequences come from CD4+ or CD8+ T cells sorted from blood, collected in a trial of the OX40 agonist ivuxolimab. V is TRBV29-1 and J is TRBJ1-2; tentatively, D is TRBD1 (5 bases). The CDR3 region is CSVIRDRGYGYTF. CDR3 coding DNA: TGCAGCGTAATCCGGGACCGCGGCTATGGCTACACCTTC.